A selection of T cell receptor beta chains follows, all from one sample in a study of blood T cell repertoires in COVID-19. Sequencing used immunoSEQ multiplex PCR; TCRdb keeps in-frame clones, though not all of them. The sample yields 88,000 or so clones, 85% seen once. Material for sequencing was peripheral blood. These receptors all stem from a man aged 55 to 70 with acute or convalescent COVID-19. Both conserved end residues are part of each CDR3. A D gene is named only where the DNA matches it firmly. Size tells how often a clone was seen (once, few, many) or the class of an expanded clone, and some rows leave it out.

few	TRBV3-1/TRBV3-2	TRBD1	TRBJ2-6	TGTGCCAGCAGCCTTGGCAGGGGGCTTATTGGGGCCAACGTCCTGACTTTC	CASSLGRGLIGANVLTF
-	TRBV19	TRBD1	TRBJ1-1	TGTGCCACCAAACCTACAGGGGATTTGGGTGAAGCTTTCTTT	CATKPTGDLGEAFF
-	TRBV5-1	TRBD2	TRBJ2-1	TGCGCCAGCAGCTTGGGGGAGGGCCGGGGGAACAATGAGCAGTTCTTC	CASSLGEGRGNNEQFF
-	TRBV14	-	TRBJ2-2	TGTGCCAGCAGCCAAGATCTTGTGGGGGCCAACACCGGGGAGCTGTTTTTT	CASSQDLVGANTGELFF
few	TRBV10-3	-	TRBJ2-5	TGTGCCATCAGTGAGTCTCCCCCCGGGACAACAAAGCAAGAGACCCAGTACTTC	CAISESPPGTTKQETQYF
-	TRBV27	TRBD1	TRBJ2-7	TGTGCCAGCAGTTTAGGACAGGGTTCCTACGAGCAGTACTTC	CASSLGQGSYEQYF
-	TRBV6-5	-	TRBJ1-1	TGTGCCAGCCACAGGGTATATAACACTGAAGCTTTCTTT	CASHRVYNTEAFF
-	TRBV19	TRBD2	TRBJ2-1	TGTGCCAGTAGTATCGGACTAGCGGTCAATGAGCAGTTCTTC	CASSIGLAVNEQFF
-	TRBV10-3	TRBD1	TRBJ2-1	TGTGCCATCAGTGCTCGGGACAGTGGTGTGAATGAGCAGTTCTTC	CAISARDSGVNEQFF
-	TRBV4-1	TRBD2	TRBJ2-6	TGCGCCAGCAGCCAACGAGCGGGGACTTACTCTGGGGCCAACGTCCTGACTTTC	CASSQRAGTYSGANVLTF
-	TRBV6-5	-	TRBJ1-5	TGTGCCAGCATGTTTGTGGGCAGGGGAAATCAGCCCCAGCATTTT	CASMFVGRGNQPQHF
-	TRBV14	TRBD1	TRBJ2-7	TGTGCCAGCAGCTTATACCACAGGGGGCCTGAGCAGTACTTC	CASSLYHRGPEQYF
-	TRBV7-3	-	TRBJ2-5	TGTGCCAGCAGCGAGCAGGGGTTGGAGACCCAGTACTTC	CASSEQGLETQYF
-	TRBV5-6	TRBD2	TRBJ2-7	TGTGCCAGCAGCATTAGCGGGAGGGTTAGCGAGCAGTACTTC	CASSISGRVSEQYF
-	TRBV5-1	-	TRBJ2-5	TGCGCCAGCAGCTTGGAAAGGGGGGGCGAGACCCAGTACTTC	CASSLERGGETQYF
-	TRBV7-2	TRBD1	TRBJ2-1	TGTGCCAGCAGCTTCGGACAGGTCGGCGATGAGCAGTTCTTC	CASSFGQVGDEQFF
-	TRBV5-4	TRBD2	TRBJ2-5	TGTGCCAGCAGCTTGGCCGGGCTAGCGGGAGTGGTTGGGGAGACCCAGTACTTC	CASSLAGLAGVVGETQYF
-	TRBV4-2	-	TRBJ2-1	TGTGCCAGCAGCCCGGAAACGCTAGCGAGTTACAATGAGCAGTTCTTC	CASSPETLASYNEQFF
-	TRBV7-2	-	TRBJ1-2	TGTGCCAGCAGCGCCTCGGGGGGTAACTATGGCTACACCTTC	CASSASGGNYGYTF
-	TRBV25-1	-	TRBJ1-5	TGTGCCAGCAGGGGCGGGCAGGGGAATGGGCAGCCCCAGCATTTT	CASRGGQGNGQPQHF
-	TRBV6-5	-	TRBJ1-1	TGTGCCAGCAGTTATTCAGGCGCTTTCTTT	CASSYSGAFF
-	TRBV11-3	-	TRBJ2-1	TGTGCCAGCAGCGGAGTCCTAGACAATGAGCAGTTCTTC	CASSGVLDNEQFF
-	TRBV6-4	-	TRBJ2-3	TGTGCCAGCAGTGATTCCGGAGGTGGCACAGATACGCAGTATTTT	CASSDSGGGTDTQYF
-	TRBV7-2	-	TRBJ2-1	TGTGCCAGCAGCTTAGGAGGGTCCCGGAATGAGCAGTTCTTC	CASSLGGSRNEQFF
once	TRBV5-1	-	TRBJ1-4	TGCGCCAGCAGCTTGTCGACAGCAACTAATGAAAAACTGTTTTTT	CASSLSTATNEKLFF
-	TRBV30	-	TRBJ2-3	TGTGCCTGGAGTGTACTGGTGGACTGGAGGCAGTATTTT	CAWSVLVDWRQYF
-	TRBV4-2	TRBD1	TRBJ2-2	TGTGCCAGCAGCCAAGTCGTCCGGCCAGGGGGCGCGAACACCGGGGAGCTGTTTTTT	CASSQVVRPGGANTGELFF
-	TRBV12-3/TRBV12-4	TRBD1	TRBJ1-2	TGTGCCAGCAGTGGGACAGGGTCGGGTGGCTACACCTTC	CASSGTGSGGYTF
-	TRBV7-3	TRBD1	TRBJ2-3	TGTGCCAGCAGCCTAAGTCCCCAGGGGGCAGATACGCAGTATTTT	CASSLSPQGADTQYF
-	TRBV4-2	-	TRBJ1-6	TGTGCCAGCAGCCAAGAAGGGGCCAATTCACCCCTCCACTTT	CASSQEGANSPLHF
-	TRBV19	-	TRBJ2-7	TGTGCCAGTAGTACTGGGGAGAGCTCCTACGAGCAGTACTTC	CASSTGESSYEQYF
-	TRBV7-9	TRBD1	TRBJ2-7	TGTGCCAGCAGCCGTGGGGGACAGGGGTACGAGCAGTACTTC	CASSRGGQGYEQYF
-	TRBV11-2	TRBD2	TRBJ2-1	TGTGCCAGCAGCCTACCGGGGGGGCCGCACAATGAGCAGTTCTTC	CASSLPGGPHNEQFF
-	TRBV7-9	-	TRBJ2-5	TGTGCCAGCAGCGGAGGAGGACGGGAAGAGACCCAGTACTTC	CASSGGGREETQYF
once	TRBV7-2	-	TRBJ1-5	TGTGCCAGCAGCTTAGGGGGGGGTCAGCCCCAGCATTTT	CASSLGGGQPQHF
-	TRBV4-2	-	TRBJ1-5	TGTGCCAGCAGCCAAGATAGAAATCAGCCCCAGCATTTT	CASSQDRNQPQHF
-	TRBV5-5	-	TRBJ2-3	TGTGCCAGCAGCCTTGGGGTCGCGGGGACTCTGACAGATACGCAGTATTTT	CASSLGVAGTLTDTQYF
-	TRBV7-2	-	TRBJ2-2	TGTGCCAGCAGCTTAGCTGGGACACGGAACACCGGGGAGCTGTTTTTT	CASSLAGTRNTGELFF
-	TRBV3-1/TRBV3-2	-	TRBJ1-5	TGTGCCAGCAGCCAAGATCTAGCAACAGGGAATCAGCCCCAGCATTTT	CASSQDLATGNQPQHF
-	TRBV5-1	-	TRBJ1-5	TGCGCCAGCAGCTTGGGGCCCCGCAATCAGCCCCAGCATTTT	CASSLGPRNQPQHF
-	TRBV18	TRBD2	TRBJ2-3	TGTGCCAGCTCACCAGGGTTACTAGCGGGAGGAGATACGCAGTATTTT	CASSPGLLAGGDTQYF
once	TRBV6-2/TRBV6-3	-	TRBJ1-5	TGTGCCAGCAGTTACTCGAACGCACTTAGCAATCAGCCCCAGCATTTT	CASSYSNALSNQPQHF
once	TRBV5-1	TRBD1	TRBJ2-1	TGCGCCAGCAGCCTTGGACAGGGAGGTCGGGAGCAGTTCTTC	CASSLGQGGREQFF